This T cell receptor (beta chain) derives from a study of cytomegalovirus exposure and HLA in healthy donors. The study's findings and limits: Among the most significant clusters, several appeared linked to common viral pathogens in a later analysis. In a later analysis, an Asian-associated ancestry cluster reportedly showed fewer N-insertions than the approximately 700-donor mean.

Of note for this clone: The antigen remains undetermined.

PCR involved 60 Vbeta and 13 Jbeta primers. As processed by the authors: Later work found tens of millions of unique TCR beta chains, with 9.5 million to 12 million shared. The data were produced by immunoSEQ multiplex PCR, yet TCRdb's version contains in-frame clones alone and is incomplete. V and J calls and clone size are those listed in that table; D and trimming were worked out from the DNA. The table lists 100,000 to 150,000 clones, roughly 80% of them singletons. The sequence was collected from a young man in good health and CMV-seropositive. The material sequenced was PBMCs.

In DNA form, the CDR3 reads TGTGCCAGTAGTATTCCGGGACAGGGCGAAAAACTGTTTTTT. Residues: CASSIPGQGEKLFF. The V call is TRBV19, the J call TRBJ1-4; 9 positions agree with TRBD1. Germline-derived CDR1 and CDR2 are LNHDA and SQIVND (reference sequence). There are 14 residues in the CDR3. The V segment lost 3 bases and the J segment 8 bases; nucleotides outside the gene matches: 4. The full variable domain, its missing parts supplied by reference TRBV19 and TRBJ1-4, is DGGITQSPKYLFRKEGQNVTLSCEQNLNHDAMYWYRQDPGQGLRLIYYSQIVNDFQKGDIAEGYSVSREKKESFPLTVTSAQKNPTAFYLCASSIPGQGEKLFFGSGTQLSVL.